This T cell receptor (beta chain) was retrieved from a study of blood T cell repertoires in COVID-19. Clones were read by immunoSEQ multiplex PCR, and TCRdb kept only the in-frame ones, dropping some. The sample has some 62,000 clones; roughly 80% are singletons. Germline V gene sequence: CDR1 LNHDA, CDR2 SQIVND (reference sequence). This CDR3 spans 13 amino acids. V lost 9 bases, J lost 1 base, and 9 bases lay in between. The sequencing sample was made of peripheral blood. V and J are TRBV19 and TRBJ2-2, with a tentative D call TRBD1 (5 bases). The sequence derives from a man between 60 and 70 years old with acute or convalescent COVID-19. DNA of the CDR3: TGTGCCAGCAGGGTCGTGAACACCGGGGAGCTGTTTTTT. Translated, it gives CASRVVNTGELFF.